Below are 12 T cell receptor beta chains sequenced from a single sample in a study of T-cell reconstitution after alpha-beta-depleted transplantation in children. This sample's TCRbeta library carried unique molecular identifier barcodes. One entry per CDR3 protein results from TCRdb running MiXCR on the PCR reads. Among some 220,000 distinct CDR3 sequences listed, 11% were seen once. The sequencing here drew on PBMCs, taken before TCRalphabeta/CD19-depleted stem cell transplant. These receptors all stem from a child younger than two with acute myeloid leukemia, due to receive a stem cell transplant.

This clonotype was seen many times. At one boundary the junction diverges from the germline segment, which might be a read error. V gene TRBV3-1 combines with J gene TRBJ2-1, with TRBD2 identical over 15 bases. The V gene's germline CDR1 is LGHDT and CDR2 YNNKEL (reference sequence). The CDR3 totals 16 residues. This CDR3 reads CASSLGLAGGFNEQFF. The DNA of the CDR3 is TGCGCCAGCAGCTTGGGACTAGCGGGAGGATTTAATGAGCAGTTCTTC.

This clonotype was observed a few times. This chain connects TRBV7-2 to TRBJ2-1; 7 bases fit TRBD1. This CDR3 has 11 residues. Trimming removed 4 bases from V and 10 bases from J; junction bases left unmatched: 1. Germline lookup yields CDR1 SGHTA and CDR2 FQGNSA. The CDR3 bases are TGTGCCAGCAGCTCCAGGGGGGAGCAGTTCTTC. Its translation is CASSSRGEQFF.

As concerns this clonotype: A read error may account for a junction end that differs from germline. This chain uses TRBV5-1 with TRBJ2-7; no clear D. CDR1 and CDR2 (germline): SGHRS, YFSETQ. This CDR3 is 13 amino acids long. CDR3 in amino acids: CTSSSTVTYEQYF. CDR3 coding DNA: TGCACCAGCAGCTCAACTGTAACCTACGAGCAGTACTTC.

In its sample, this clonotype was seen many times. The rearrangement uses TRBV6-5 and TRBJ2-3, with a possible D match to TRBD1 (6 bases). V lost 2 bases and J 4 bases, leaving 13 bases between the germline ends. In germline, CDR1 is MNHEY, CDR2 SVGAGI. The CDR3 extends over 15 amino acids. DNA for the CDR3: TGTGCCAGCAGTTACAAGGGGGTTTTTCCAGATACGCAGTATTTT. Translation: CASSYKGVFPDTQYF.

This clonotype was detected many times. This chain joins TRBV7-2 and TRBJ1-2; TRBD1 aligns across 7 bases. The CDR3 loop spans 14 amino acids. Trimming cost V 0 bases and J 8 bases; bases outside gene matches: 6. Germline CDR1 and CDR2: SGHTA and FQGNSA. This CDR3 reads CASSLARQGRGYTF. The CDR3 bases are TGTGCCAGCAGCTTAGCGCGACAGGGTCGAGGCTACACCTTC.

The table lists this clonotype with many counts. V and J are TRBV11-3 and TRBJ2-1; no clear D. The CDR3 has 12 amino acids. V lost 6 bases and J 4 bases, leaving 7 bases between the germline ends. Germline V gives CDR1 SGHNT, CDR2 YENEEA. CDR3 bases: TGTGCCAGCAGTTTCAGATACAATGAGCAGTTCTTC. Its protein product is CASSFRYNEQFF.

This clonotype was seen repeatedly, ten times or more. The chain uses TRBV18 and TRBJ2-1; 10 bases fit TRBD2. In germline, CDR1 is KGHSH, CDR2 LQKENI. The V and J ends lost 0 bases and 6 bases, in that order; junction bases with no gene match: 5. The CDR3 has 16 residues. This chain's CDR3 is CASSPPSSGGRNEQFF. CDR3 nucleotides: TGTGCCAGCTCACCACCGTCTAGCGGGGGACGCAATGAGCAGTTCTTC.

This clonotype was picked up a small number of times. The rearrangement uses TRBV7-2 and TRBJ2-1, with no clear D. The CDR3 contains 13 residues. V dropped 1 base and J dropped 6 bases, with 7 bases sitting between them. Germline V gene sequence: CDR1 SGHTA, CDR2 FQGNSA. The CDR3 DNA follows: TGTGCCAGCAGCTTAGAGACTGTCAATGAGCAGTTCTTC. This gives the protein CASSLETVNEQFF.

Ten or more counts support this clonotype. This CDR3 reads CSARELPGQGSYNEQFF. As DNA, the CDR3 is TGCAGTGCTAGAGAATTACCGGGACAGGGGTCGTACAATGAGCAGTTCTTC. The V call is TRBV20-1, the J call TRBJ2-1, with TRBD1 matching over 10 bases. V shed 0 bases, J shed 4 bases, and the junction held 9 bases outside the gene matches. CDR1 is DFQATT and CDR2 is SNEGSKA in the germline V gene (reference sequence). The CDR3 is 17 amino acids.

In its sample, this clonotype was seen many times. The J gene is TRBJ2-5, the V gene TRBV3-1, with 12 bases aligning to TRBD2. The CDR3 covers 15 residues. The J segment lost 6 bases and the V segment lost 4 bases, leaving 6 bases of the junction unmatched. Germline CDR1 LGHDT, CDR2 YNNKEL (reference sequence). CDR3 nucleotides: TGTGCCAGCAGCCGCAAACTAGCGGGAGGAAAGACCCAGTACTTC. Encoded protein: CASSRKLAGGKTQYF.

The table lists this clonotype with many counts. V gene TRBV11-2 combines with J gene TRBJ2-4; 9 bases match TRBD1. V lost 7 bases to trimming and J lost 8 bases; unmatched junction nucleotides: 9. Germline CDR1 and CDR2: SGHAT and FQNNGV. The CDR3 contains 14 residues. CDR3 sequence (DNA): TGTGCCAGCACCGAACAGGGGGCTAGGGACATTCAGTACTTC. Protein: CASTEQGARDIQYF. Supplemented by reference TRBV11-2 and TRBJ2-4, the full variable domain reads EAGVAQSPRYKIIEKRQSVAFWCNPISGHATLYWYQQILGQGPKLLIQFQNNGVVDDSQLPKDRFSAERLKGVDSTLKIQPAKLEDSAVYLCASTEQGARDIQYFGAGTRLSVL.

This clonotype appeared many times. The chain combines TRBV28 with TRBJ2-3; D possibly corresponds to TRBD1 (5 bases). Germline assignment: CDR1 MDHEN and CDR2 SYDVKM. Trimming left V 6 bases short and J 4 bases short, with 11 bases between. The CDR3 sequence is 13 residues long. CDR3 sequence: CASREGVADTQYF. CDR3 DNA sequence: TGTGCCAGCAGAGAAGGGGTAGCAGATACGCAGTATTTT.